This TCR beta chain was identified during a study of shared clonotypes between healthy human individuals. In the study overall: Each donor's CD8 memory used one plate, CD8 naive two, each CD4 subset three. Regarding the study as a whole: Against clonotypes common to all four donors, non-shared ones had lower generation probabilities.

Trimming removed 5 bases from V and 0 bases from J, with 14 bases in between. The germline V gene encodes CDR1 MNHEY and CDR2 SMNVEV (reference sequence). The CDR3 runs 16 residues. In the case of this clone: Its antigen is not identified.

Each subset's genomic DNA was shared equally among a number of immunoSEQ plates. Assay used: immunoSEQ multiplex PCR; TCRdb lists only in-frame clones, some missing. The top ten clones hold under 2% of a sample with about 2.2 million clones, 80% to 95% of them seen once. Terminally differentiated effector memory CD45RA+ cells were excluded by CCR7 positive selection of CD45RO-negative cells. There were only Caucasian adults among the donors, and all lived in Nashville, Tennessee. This TCR was sampled from a man aged 18 to 30 in good health. Some clones in this sample may be carry-over from other donors' samples. The chain is built from TRBV27 and TRBJ1-3; no clear D gene. Sequencing input: naive CD8+ T cells from PBMCs. CDR3 region: CASSPLRVSSGNTIYF. CDR3 coding DNA: TGTGCCAGCAGTCCTCTCCGGGTCAGCTCTGGAAACACCATATATTTT.